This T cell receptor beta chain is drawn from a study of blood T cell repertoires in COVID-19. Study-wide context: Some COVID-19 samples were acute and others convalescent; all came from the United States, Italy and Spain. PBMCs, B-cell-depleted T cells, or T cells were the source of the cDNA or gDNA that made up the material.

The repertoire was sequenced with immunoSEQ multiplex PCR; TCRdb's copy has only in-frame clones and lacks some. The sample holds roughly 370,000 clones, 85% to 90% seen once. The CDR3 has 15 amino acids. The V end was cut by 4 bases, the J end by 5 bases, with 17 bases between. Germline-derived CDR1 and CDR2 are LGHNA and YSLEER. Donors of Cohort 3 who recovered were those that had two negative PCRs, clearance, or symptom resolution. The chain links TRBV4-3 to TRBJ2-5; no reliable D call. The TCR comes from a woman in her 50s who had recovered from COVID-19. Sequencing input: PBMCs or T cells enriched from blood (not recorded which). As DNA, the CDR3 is TGCGCCAGCAGCCCTTACCGAGTAGAATTGGAGACCCAGTACTTC. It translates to CASSPYRVELETQYF.